This T cell receptor beta chain was documented in a study of T-cell reconstitution after alpha-beta-depleted transplantation in children. Losses at the gene ends were 4 bases for V and 6 bases for J; bases not matched to a gene: 6. Germline V lookup: CDR1 KGHSH, CDR2 LQKENI. The CDR3 is 14 amino acids. Unique molecular identifiers were incorporated when the TCRbeta library was constructed. From the PCR reads, TCRdb called clonotypes with MiXCR, one entry per CDR3 protein. The profile covers roughly 500,000 distinct CDR3 sequences, with approximately 32% appearing a single time and around 2.4% taken by the ten largest.

The chain couples TRBV18 to TRBJ2-1; 7 nucleotides agree with TRBD2. Material: PBMCs from the stem cell graft donor, obtained from the stem cell graft. This receptor was obtained from a human donor who donated a stem cell graft to a child with aplastic anemia. CDR3 protein: CASSRDYQFNEQFF. In DNA form, the CDR3 reads TGTGCCAGCTCACGGGACTACCAATTCAATGAGCAGTTCTTC.